The 17 T cell receptor beta chains listed next were all sequenced from one sample in a study of blood T cell repertoires in COVID-19. TCRdb keeps only in-frame clones here, not all; method: immunoSEQ multiplex PCR. Of fewer than 300,000 clones in the sample, approximately 93% were seen once. Sequencing was done on a sample of peripheral blood. These receptors were taken from a woman aged 25 to 39 with COVID-19, enrolled during active disease.

For this clone: Other DNA sequences in this sample translate to the same CDR3. The DNA of the CDR3 is TGCAGCGTTTCGCGGAACACTGAAGCTTTCTTT. It is translated as CSVSRNTEAFF. The chain uses TRBV29-1 and TRBJ1-1; D remains ambiguous. Trimming pared 5 bases from V and 1 base from J, leaving 5 bases between. Germline CDR1 reads SQVTM; CDR2 reads ANQGSEA. The CDR3 covers 11 residues.

This chain connects TRBV6-5 to TRBJ1-6; D is unresolved. The germline V and J ends were trimmed by 6 bases and 10 bases, with 13 bases remaining between them. Germline values: CDR1 MNHEY, CDR2 SVGAGI. This CDR3 contains 13 residues. This CDR3 reads CASRASGGSPLHF. As DNA, the CDR3 is TGTGCCAGCAGGGCCTCTGGAGGCTCACCCCTCCACTTT.

For this clone: This CDR3 is also generated by other DNA sequences in the sample. V and J are TRBV18 and TRBJ2-7; D is possibly TRBD2 (5 bases). CDR3 length: 16 amino acids. CDR1 and CDR2 from the germline V gene are KGHSH and LQKENI. Trimming removed 0 bases from V and 0 bases from J, with 12 bases in between. As DNA, the CDR3 is TGTGCCAGCTCACCACCGAATCGGGGTTACTCCTACGAGCAGTACTTC. It is translated as CASSPPNRGYSYEQYF. Complete variable domain (other parts from reference TRBV18 and TRBJ2-7): NAGVMQNPRHLVRRRGQEARLRCSPMKGHSHVYWYRQLPEEGLKFMVYLQKENIIDESGMPKERFSAEFPKEGPSILRIQQVVRGDSAAYFCASSPPNRGYSYEQYFGPGTRLTVT.

The rearrangement links TRBV7-9 to TRBJ1-1; tentatively, D is TRBD1 (6 bases). CDR1 and CDR2 from the germline V gene are SEHNR and FQNEAQ (reference sequence). Trimming took 5 bases from V and 7 from J, leaving 11 bases between them. The CDR3 is 12 amino acids. The CDR3 bases are TGTGCCAGCAGCCGTTCACAGGGTGAAGCTTTCTTT. This codes for CASSRSQGEAFF.

The V and J genes are TRBV10-3 and TRBJ2-7; 9 positions agree with TRBD1. V shed 6 bases and J 6 bases; nucleotides not matched to a gene: 3. The CDR3 is 12 residues long. Germline CDR1 and CDR2: ENHRY and SYGVKD. CDR3 region: CAIRGTGTEQYF. CDR3 sequence (DNA): TGTGCCATCAGGGGGACAGGGACCGAGCAGTACTTC.

This clone was seen a single time. The chain recombines TRBV5-1 with TRBJ1-1; D unresolved. Germline CDR1 reads SGHRS; CDR2 reads YFSETQ. V shed 4 bases and J shed 1 base, with 11 bases lying between them. The CDR3 is 14 amino acids. CDR3 sequence reads: CASSPSTANTEAFF. Here the CDR3 DNA reads TGCGCCAGCAGCCCTTCAACAGCGAACACTGAAGCTTTCTTT.

This clone is a singleton in its sample. The CDR3 region has the DNA TGTGCCATCAGTGAGGGTCAGGGGAATCAGCCCCAGCATTTT. Its protein product is CAISEGQGNQPQHF. The chain has TRBV10-3 and TRBJ1-5, with TRBD1 as a possible D gene (6 bases). V lost 2 bases to trimming and J lost 4 bases, with 9 bases between them. Germline CDR1 is ENHRY and CDR2 is SYGVKD. The CDR3 consists of 14 residues.

The chain employs TRBV2 and TRBJ2-7; 9 nucleotides align to TRBD2. The CDR3 contains 16 residues. Germline lookup yields CDR1 SNHLY and CDR2 FYNNEI. V lost 2 bases and J lost 4; bases outside the gene matches: 9. The CDR3 DNA follows: TGTGCCAGCAGTGAAATGGCTAGCGGGGTGTATTACGAGCAGTACTTC. The encoded protein is CASSEMASGVYYEQYF.

The chain couples TRBV30 to TRBJ2-1, with 9 bases lining up with TRBD2. Germline assignment: CDR1 GTSNPN and CDR2 SVGIG (reference sequence). The CDR3 totals 14 residues. V was pared by 2 bases and J by 6 bases, with 5 bases of the junction left unmatched. The CDR3 DNA reads as TGTGCCTGGAGTCGCCTAGCGGGAATCAATGAGCAGTTCTTC. Residues: CAWSRLAGINEQFF. The whole variable domain, filled in from reference TRBV30 and TRBJ2-1, reads SQTIHQWPATLVQPVGSPLSLECTVEGTSNPNLYWYRQAAGRGLQLLFYSVGIGQISSEVPQNLSASRPQDRQFILSSKKLLLSDSGFYLCAWSRLAGINEQFFGPGTRLTVL.

The rearrangement uses TRBV2 and TRBJ1-6; D uncertain. The germline V gene has CDR1 SNHLY and CDR2 FYNNEI. The CDR3 is 13 amino acids. V lost 7 bases and J lost 5, with 9 bases in between. This chain's CDR3 is CASKSGNNSPLHF. The CDR3 DNA reads TGTGCCAGCAAGAGCGGTAATAATTCACCCCTCCACTTT. The whole variable domain, filled in from reference TRBV2 and TRBJ1-6, reads EPEVTQTPSHQVTQMGQEVILRCVPISNHLYFYWYRQILGQKVEFLVSFYNNEISEKSEIFDDQFSVERPDGSNFTLKIRSTKLEDSAMYFCASKSGNNSPLHFGNGTRLTVT.

This rearrangement joins TRBV11-3 to TRBJ1-1; D gene ambiguous. The CDR3 totals 13 residues. V shed 3 bases and J shed 1 base, with 6 bases lying between them. The V gene's germline CDR1 is SGHNT and CDR2 YENEEA. CDR3 region: CASSFGGNTEAFF. In DNA form, the CDR3 reads TGTGCCAGCAGCTTTGGAGGGAACACTGAAGCTTTCTTT.

This chain uses TRBV6-5 with TRBJ1-5, with 7 bases identical to TRBD1. Per germline, CDR1 MNHEY and CDR2 SVGAGI. The CDR3 is 15 amino acids. The junction had 4 bases not matched to a gene; V was cut back by 4 bases and J by 1 base. The CDR3 nucleotides read TGTGCCAGCAGTTCCCCGGGACAGAGCAATCAGCCCCAGCATTTT. It codes for CASSSPGQSNQPQHF.

The chain recombines TRBV29-1 with TRBJ1-1; 7 bases match TRBD1. The CDR3 consists of 16 residues. After removal of 7 bases from V and 0 bases from J, the junction contained 14 bases not matched to a gene. Germline V gene sequence: CDR1 SQVTM, CDR2 ANQGSEA. The CDR3 loop is CSANPGGFLLNTEAFF. Written as DNA, the CDR3 is TGCAGCGCCAACCCAGGGGGGTTTCTTTTGAACACTGAAGCTTTCTTT. The complete variable domain, with remaining parts taken from reference TRBV29-1 and TRBJ1-1, reads SAVISQKPSRDICQRGTSLTIQCQVDSQVTMMFWYRQQPGQSLTLIATANQGSEATYESGFVIDKFPISRPNLTFSTLTVSNMSPEDSSIYLCSANPGGFLLNTEAFFGQGTRLTVV.

In its sample, this clone was seen a few times. V is TRBV12-5 and J is TRBJ2-1; D possibly corresponds to TRBD1 (6 bases). The CDR3 sequence is 12 residues long. Germline V gene lookup returns CDR1 LGHNT and CDR2 FRNRAP. V was cut by 4 bases and J by 5 bases, with 6 bases left in between. For the CDR3, the DNA is TGTGCTAGTGGTTGGACAGACAATGAGCAGTTCTTC. This translates into CASGWTDNEQFF.

The genes are TRBV27 and TRBJ2-7, with 9 bases aligning to TRBD1. The CDR3 totals 15 residues. Trimming took 6 bases from V and 4 from J; bases not matched to a gene: 10. Germline assignment: CDR1 MNHEY and CDR2 SMNVEV (reference sequence). This CDR3 is CASRERTGGWYEQYF. The DNA for the CDR3 is TGTGCCAGCAGGGAAAGAACAGGGGGCTGGTACGAGCAGTACTTC.

The chain carries TRBV27 and TRBJ2-5, with 12 bases that match TRBD2. The V gene end was trimmed by 5 bases and the J gene end by 7 bases; junction bases not matched to a gene: 14. The CDR3 runs 17 residues. CDR1 MNHEY and CDR2 SMNVEV come from the germline V gene (reference sequence). CDR3 DNA sequence: TGTGCCAGCAGTCTAACGCACGGACTAGCGGGGTTTGGGACCCAGTACTTC. As protein: CASSLTHGLAGFGTQYF.

The gene calls are TRBV9 and TRBJ2-1, with 11 bases fitting TRBD2. This CDR3 region has 15 residues. The J segment lost 7 bases and the V segment lost 6 bases, leaving 9 bases of the junction unmatched. Per germline, CDR1 SGDLS and CDR2 YYNGEE. CDR3: CASNPVAGGRNEQFF. The CDR3 bases are TGTGCCAGCAATCCCGTAGCGGGAGGGAGGAATGAGCAGTTCTTC.